The next 26 T cell receptor beta chains were all read from a single sample in a study of response to subunit inactivated influenza vaccine. TCRdb reprocessed the RT-PCR reads with MiXCR, giving one entry per CDR3 protein. Of about 650,000 distinct CDR3 sequences listed, 14% are singletons. Sequenced here: PBMCs from blood, sampled about 14 days before vaccination. Receptors originate from a man aged 50 or older who received an inactivated influenza vaccine.

This clonotype has at least ten counts. The chain is built from TRBV5-1 and TRBJ2-2, with unresolved D. The CDR3 has 15 amino acids. V was cut by 6 bases and J by 4 bases, with 16 bases left in between. From germline, CDR1 is SGHRS and CDR2 YFSETQ. The CDR3 DNA sequence: TGCGCCAGCAAGAAGCCGCTTTCCGGCACCGGGGAGCTGTTTTTT. It yields the protein CASKKPLSGTGELFF.

The chain carries TRBV15 and TRBJ1-2, with TRBD1 matching over 8 bases. Trimming took 0 bases from V and 8 from J; bases not matched to a gene: 11. Germline V gene lookup returns CDR1 LNHNV and CDR2 YYDKDF (reference sequence). The CDR3 totals 16 residues. CDR3: CATSRDRGQAGGGYTF. The CDR3 nucleotides read TGTGCCACCAGCAGAGATAGGGGACAGGCCGGGGGCGGCTACACCTTC.

This chain joins TRBV19 and TRBJ2-1; 15 bases fit TRBD2. Trimming removed 6 bases from V and 6 bases from J; junction bases left unmatched: 12. The CDR3 is made up of 18 amino acids. Germline V CDR1 and CDR2: LNHDA, SQIVND (reference sequence). The CDR3 is CASSGLAGGHSWGNEQFF. CDR3 coding DNA: TGTGCCAGTAGCGGACTAGCGGGAGGGCACTCGTGGGGCAATGAGCAGTTCTTC.

Many counts were recorded for this clonotype. This chain uses TRBV29-1 with TRBJ1-2, with D uncertain. The V end lost 1 base, the J end lost 4 bases, and 10 bases lay between the germline ends. Germline V gene lookup returns CDR1 SQVTM and CDR2 ANQGSEA. The CDR3 covers 13 residues. CDR3 sequence (DNA): TGCAGCGTTGAAGTGTTCGGATCCTATGGCTACACCTTC. The encoded protein is CSVEVFGSYGYTF.

Only a few counts were recorded for this clonotype. The chain joins TRBV20-1 to TRBJ2-7, with no clear D. Trimming took 1 base from V and 5 from J, leaving 9 bases between them. This CDR3 contains 12 residues. Per the germline V gene, CDR1 is DFQATT and CDR2 is SNEGSKA (reference sequence). In DNA, the CDR3 is TGCAGTGCTAGAGGTCGTACAGACGAGCAGTACTTC. Its protein is CSARGRTDEQYF.

This clonotype has only a few counts. This chain joins TRBV5-6 and TRBJ2-1, with D perhaps TRBD2 (5 bases). Trimming took off 4 bases at V and 10 bases at J, with 21 bases between the two ends. CDR3 length: 15 residues. Germline V CDR1 and CDR2: SGHDT, YYEEEE. The CDR3 region is CASSPREGRRYEQFF. The CDR3 DNA reads TGTGCCAGCAGCCCCAGAGAAGGACGGAGGTACGAGCAGTTCTTC.

CDR3 sequence reads: CASSPMTGLDEQYF. CDR3 DNA sequence: TGCGCCAGCAGCCCAATGACAGGCCTGGACGAGCAGTACTTC. The genes are TRBV5-1 and TRBJ2-7; possible D gene TRBD1, 6 bases. In germline, CDR1 is SGHRS, CDR2 YFSETQ. Between the trimmed V and J ends, which lost 4 bases and 5 bases, there was a span of 16 bases. The CDR3 covers 14 residues. The full variable domain, rest sourced from reference TRBV5-1 and TRBJ2-7, is KAGVTQTPRYLIKTRGQQVTLSCSPISGHRSVSWYQQTPGQGLQFLFEYFSETQRNKGNFPGRFSGRQFSNSRSEMNVSTLELGDSALYLCASSPMTGLDEQYFGPGTRLTVT.

This clonotype was seen a few times. DNA of the CDR3: TGTGCCAGCAGTCCGGCCGTCGACGGCTACGAGCAGTACTTC. Translated: CASSPAVDGYEQYF. V is TRBV27 and J is TRBJ2-7; D uncertain. The CDR3 is 14 amino acids. Trimming pared 5 bases from V and 3 bases from J, leaving 14 bases between. Germline-derived CDR1 and CDR2 are MNHEY and SMNVEV (reference sequence).

This clonotype was seen only a few times. This rearrangement joins TRBV2 to TRBJ1-1, with unresolved D. V was shortened by 3 bases and J by 5 bases, with 10 bases between the two germline ends. The CDR3 length is 13 residues. From germline, CDR1 is SNHLY and CDR2 FYNNEI. The CDR3 coding sequence is TGTGCCAGCAGTGACGGGCACACGACTGAAGCTTTCTTT. Its protein is CASSDGHTTEAFF.

This clonotype occurred a few times. V is TRBV4-2 and J is TRBJ2-7; no reliable D call. CDR3 length: 15 amino acids. V lost 1 base and J 4 bases, leaving 14 bases between the germline ends. From germline, CDR1 is LGHNA and CDR2 YNFKEQ. For the CDR3, the DNA is TGTGCCAGCAGCCAAGGTCCCGATCCCACTTACGAGCAGTACTTC. Translation: CASSQGPDPTYEQYF.

The table lists this clonotype with many counts. The chain employs TRBV7-8 and TRBJ1-4; a weak D match, TRBD1 (5 bases). The germline V and J ends were trimmed by 5 bases and 8 bases, with 9 bases remaining between them. CDR1 SGHVS and CDR2 FQNEAQ come from the germline V gene. The CDR3 spans 12 residues. The CDR3, as DNA: TGTGCCAGCAGCCCTGGGGACGAAAAACTGTTTTTT. Translation gives CASSPGDEKLFF.

This clonotype has more than one count but fewer than ten. V is TRBV7-2 and J is TRBJ1-1, with D unclear. The germline V gene has CDR1 SGHTA and CDR2 FQGNSA. The CDR3 contains 16 residues. Trimming cost V 0 bases and J 0 bases, with 11 bases left between them. CDR3 amino acids: CASSLAFQLLNTEAFF. As DNA, the CDR3 is TGTGCCAGCAGCTTAGCCTTCCAGCTACTGAACACTGAAGCTTTCTTT.

The rearrangement links TRBV4-2 to TRBJ1-6; maybe TRBD1 (5 bases). Germline assignment: CDR1 LGHNA and CDR2 YNFKEQ. The CDR3 contains 16 residues. Trimming left V 4 bases short and J 5 bases short, with 15 bases between. The CDR3 region is CASSPFGGVNNSPLHF. The CDR3 coding sequence is TGTGCCAGCAGCCCTTTTGGAGGGGTTAATAATTCACCCCTCCACTTT.

In this sample, this clonotype turned up a few times. J is TRBJ1-1 and V is TRBV7-9, with D unresolved. The V end was cut by 5 bases, the J end by 2 bases, with 9 bases between. The CDR3 consists of 13 residues. From germline, CDR1 is SEHNR and CDR2 FQNEAQ (reference sequence). The CDR3 spells CASSAGANTEAFF. The CDR3 DNA reads as TGTGCCAGCAGCGCCGGAGCCAACACTGAAGCTTTCTTT.

In its sample, this clonotype was seen a few times. The V and J genes are TRBV3-1 and TRBJ1-1, with 8 positions matching TRBD1. The CDR3 totals 16 residues. The germline CDR1 and CDR2 sequences are LGHDT and YNNKEL (reference sequence). V lost 1 base and J lost 5; bases outside the gene matches: 9. CDR3 protein: CASSQGIWTGKTEAFF. In DNA, the CDR3 is TGTGCCAGCAGCCAAGGCATATGGACAGGGAAAACTGAAGCTTTCTTT.

The J gene is TRBJ2-1, the V gene TRBV24-1, with 8 bases matching TRBD2. From germline, CDR1 is KGHDR and CDR2 SFDVKD. The V gene end was trimmed by 9 bases and the J gene end by 5 bases; junction bases not matched to a gene: 14. The CDR3 has 16 amino acids. CDR3 nucleotide sequence: TGTGCCACCGGCGGGGGTGGAGCGGGGGCCAACAATGAGCAGTTCTTC. Amino acids: CATGGGGAGANNEQFF.

A few counts support this clonotype. In DNA, the CDR3 is TGCAGTGCTAGGGGACGGCGGGGGGTAGTATTGGATACGCAGTATTTT. Its translation is CSARGRRGVVLDTQYF. The chain carries TRBV20-1 and TRBJ2-3; 8 nucleotides agree with TRBD2. V shed 3 bases and J 6 bases; nucleotides not matched to a gene: 14. In germline, CDR1 is DFQATT, CDR2 SNEGSKA (reference sequence). The CDR3 spans 16 residues.

This clonotype appeared many times. The chain recombines TRBV6-5 with TRBJ1-5; D is perhaps TRBD1 (6 bases). The germline V and J ends were trimmed by 4 bases and 2 bases, with 12 bases remaining between them. This CDR3 is 15 amino acids long. The germline V gene has CDR1 MNHEY and CDR2 SVGAGI. The CDR3 loop reads CASSSGGLGNQPQHF. The CDR3 coding sequence is TGTGCCAGCAGTTCTGGGGGGCTCGGCAATCAGCCCCAGCATTTT.

This clonotype was observed a few times. The J gene is TRBJ2-1, the V gene TRBV11-2; no definite D call. Between the trimmed V and J ends, which lost 6 bases and 9 bases, there was a span of 21 bases. This CDR3 spans 15 amino acids. Germline assignment: CDR1 SGHAT and CDR2 FQNNGV. The CDR3 nucleotides read TGTGCCAGCAGACACCATGCCATCAAGATGGGTGAGCAGTTCTTC. It encodes CASRHHAIKMGEQFF.

This clonotype was seen repeatedly, ten times or more. V and J are TRBV9 and TRBJ2-7; tentative D call: TRBD2 (5 bases). V lost 0 bases to trimming and J lost 7 bases, with 14 bases between them. This CDR3 is built from 14 residues. Looked up from germline, CDR1 is SGDLS and CDR2 is YYNGEE. CDR3 in amino acids: CASSVVGPPGEQYF. The CDR3 bases are TGTGCCAGCAGCGTAGTAGGCCCGCCGGGGGAGCAGTACTTC.

V is TRBV27 and J is TRBJ2-5; 9 nucleotides match TRBD2. This CDR3 has 15 residues. Trimming cost V 0 bases and J 4 bases; bases outside gene matches: 3. Germline V gives CDR1 MNHEY, CDR2 SMNVEV (reference sequence). The CDR3 region has the DNA TGTGCCAGCAGTTTATCGGGACTAGCTAGAGAGACCCAGTACTTC. Residues: CASSLSGLARETQYF.

V usage is TRBV29-1 and J usage is TRBJ2-5, with 16 nucleotides matching TRBD2. V lost 4 bases and J lost 4; bases outside the gene matches: 12. The V gene's germline CDR1 is SQVTM and CDR2 ANQGSEA. The CDR3 has 18 residues. CDR3 in amino acids: CSVGGLAGGLTSGETQYF. The CDR3 coding sequence is TGCAGCGTTGGGGGACTAGCGGGAGGGCTAACATCGGGAGAGACCCAGTACTTC.

This clonotype was observed a few times. The chain joins TRBV7-9 to TRBJ2-2, with D possibly matching TRBD2 (5 bases). V dropped 3 bases and J dropped 7 bases, with 9 bases sitting between them. The CDR3 covers 13 residues. Per the germline V gene, CDR1 is SEHNR and CDR2 is FQNEAQ (reference sequence). CDR3 nucleotide sequence: TGTGCCAGCAGCTTTATAACTAGCGGGGAGCTGTTTTTT. Its protein product is CASSFITSGELFF.

This clonotype was seen a handful of times. The DNA for the CDR3 is TGTGCCAGCAGCCCTATTAGTAGCAATGAGCAGTTCTTC. Translated, it gives CASSPISSNEQFF. The chain couples TRBV9 to TRBJ2-1, with no clear D. V was cut by 4 bases and J by 6 bases, with 11 bases left in between. The CDR3 length is 13 residues. The V gene's germline CDR1 is SGDLS and CDR2 YYNGEE.

This clonotype has a handful of counts. This sequence joins TRBV29-1 and TRBJ1-4; D gene ambiguous. Germline V gene sequence: CDR1 SQVTM, CDR2 ANQGSEA. V lost 5 bases to trimming and J lost 6 bases, with 16 bases between them. The CDR3 has 14 amino acids. CDR3 sequence: CSVFYPGLDEKLFF. CDR3 bases: TGCAGCGTTTTTTATCCAGGTCTGGATGAAAAACTGTTTTTT.

The V gene is TRBV29-1, the J gene TRBJ1-1; D unclear. This CDR3 is 14 amino acids long. Germline CDR1 and CDR2: SQVTM and ANQGSEA. Trimming took off 7 bases at V and 1 base at J, with 16 bases between the two ends. This chain's CDR3 is CSAGLVRKNTEAFF. The DNA of the CDR3 is TGCAGCGCCGGTTTAGTTAGGAAGAACACTGAAGCTTTCTTT.